The entry below gives a single TCR beta chain sequence along with its context. This clone was counted once. There is no known antigen for this receptor. Base qualities are not recorded, but no much larger clone differs from it by a single base. The cysteine opens and the phenylalanine closes a CDR3 of 14 amino acids. The CDR3 DNA has 42 bases and is translated from base 1. Cut back by 5 bases and 5 bases, the V and J ends lie 13 bases apart. CDR1 and CDR2 are drawn from the germline V gene (reference sequence): LNHNV, YYDKDF. These data belong to a study of cytomegalovirus exposure and HLA in healthy donors (dated by TCRdb to 2017 to 2019). Describing the broader study: An earlier analysis of several hundred of the donors reported about 280 Gb of sequence data and roughly 120 million unique TCR beta sequences obtained from about 180 million T cells. Along with the approximately 620-subject first cohort, a separate validation cohort of about 110 different subjects was used. Both class I and class II loci were covered by HLA typing, at four-digit resolution. Roughly 5 DR-DQ haplotypes were handled as single units for association and clustering because linkage in the cohort was strong. Using immunosequencing, the study profiled T cell repertoires from 550 to 750 subjects and related those repertoires to cytomegalovirus serostatus. The aim of the study was to test whether cataloging public T cell receptors could identify signatures of past pathogen exposure. All discovery cohort repertoires had been generated using a single sequencing platform. The number of donors typed differed by locus, with roughly 629-640 for A, B, C, DRB1 and DQB1, about 500 for DQA1, 600 to 610 for DPA1, and approximately 470 for DPB1. The later analysis used no new phenotypic data to find candidate immune exposures, relying instead on TCR beta sequences and their occurrence across donors. Genome-wide SNP genotypes for about 65% of the roughly 700 donors were used in a later genetic analysis, which treated that subset as a discovery cohort. To study patterns of TCR occurrence, a later analysis re-analyzed previously published TCR beta repertoires from hundreds of donors and added high-resolution HLA genotyping. To predict cytomegalovirus infection status, the study brought together high-throughput TCR immunosequencing, statistical association of individual TCRs with disease status, and machine learning. Roughly 320 gigabases of sequencing data and 70 million to 100 million unique TCR sequences made up an early release that covered about 640 HLA-typed donors. Donor age, sex, ethnicity and CMV serostatus were compiled together with the repertoire data. An earlier analysis of 450 to 750 of the donors used high-throughput TCR beta sequencing to judge whether each TCR beta V gene segment behaved as functional or pseudogenic. On average, roughly 250,000 unique TCR beta nucleotide sequences were sequenced per donor among 300 to 500 genotyped donors of the cohort, with 15% to 20% of those sequences being non-productive. The genetic ancestry cluster associated with self-reported Caucasian donors included 81% of the approximately 430 genotyped donors. Broader findings and caveats from the paper: An earlier analysis of around 600 of the donors showed that most TCR beta V segments appeared in productive rearrangements either about 87% or about 30% of the time, which broadly matched IMGT annotations. The cohort was sequenced for TCR beta chains only, and without alpha or paired-chain data the features that could be detected were limited. Some IMGT-functional V segments, including TRBV6-2 and TRBV6-3, could not be distinguished by the 87-base-pair reads and were therefore excluded. A later genetic analysis reported fewer N-insertions in productive TCRs among donors in an Asian-associated ancestry cluster than the approximately 670-donor mean. According to the authors, the approach could potentially be generalized to other disease states and immunological phenotypes. Over 15 rarely observed V segments, including chromosome 9 orphons, were excluded from the earlier analysis of approximately 600 of the donors because counts were too low. A cluster of highly shared sequence variants was judged likely to represent a technical artifact of the sequencing pipeline. Correlated functional status among segregating V segments might reflect linkage disequilibrium, but an unknown experimental factor could not be ruled out. Assigning TCR associations to individual alleles was difficult when HLA alleles, especially DR and DQ, strongly co-occurred. Because HLA typing was unavailable for some donors at each locus, only the typed subset was used in association tests. A later analysis found that most CMV-associated TCR beta chains appeared HLA-restricted, with HLA associations seemingly driven largely by CMV exposure. In a later analysis, several top co-occurrence clusters were reported to appear linked to parvovirus B19, influenza, CMV and Epstein-Barr virus. A later genetic analysis associated a missense DCLRE1C variant with V-gene and J-gene trimming of TCR beta chains, and an independent cohort replicated the association. A further reported finding was that TCR beta sequences accurately predicted the HLA-A and HLA-B alleles for most subjects in the first cohort. A later analysis associated around 16,000 TCR beta sequences with specific HLA alleles at a false discovery rate of 0.05. The classifier was reported to diagnose cytomegalovirus status with high specificity and sensitivity in both the original cohort and the validation cohort. CMV serostatus was the only immune exposure information available for the cohort. A later analysis found that HLA-associated TCR beta chains were more clonally expanded and had lower generation probabilities than equally common non-associated chains. Across donors, most TCR sequences were observed very rarely, whereas some public TCRs were present in many individuals. A later analysis found that TCR association rates varied across HLA loci, with DRB1 alleles showing the most associated TCRs and HLA-C alleles the fewest. In vitro tests confirmed that a few of the cytomegalovirus-associated TCR beta chains recognize cytomegalovirus antigens. The study listed 150 to 200 TCR beta chains as associated with cytomegalovirus. Presence/absence analyses assumed roughly uniform sequencing depth across donors, an assumption that may not hold.

Library prep was done by the immunoSEQ multiplex PCR assay. A mixture of 60 forward primers for TCR Vbeta segments and 13 reverse primers for TCR Jbeta segments was used in the multiplex PCR. A multiplex PCR assay on genomic DNA amplified the CDR3 region of rearranged TCR beta genes. Amplified TCR beta libraries were sequenced as 87-base-pair reads on the Illumina HiSeq System. On the study's bioinformatics: A later analysis counted approximately 76 million unique TCR beta chains across the 640 or so repertoires, and 10 million to 11 million of these chains were shared by at least two donors. Raw reads were error-corrected and collapsed into unique sequences with a nearest-neighbor algorithm that merged closely related sequences to remove PCR and sequencing errors. Alignment of CDR3 sequences to IMGT reference sequences was used to assign V, D and J gene segments. Each retained sequence needed at least a six-nucleotide match to both a V gene segment and a J gene segment. A rearrangement was called productive if the CDR3 had no stop codons and remained in frame with V and J, and every other rearrangement was called non-productive. CDR3 was defined by IMGT convention, running from the second conserved V-encoded cysteine to the conserved J-encoded phenylalanine. The earlier analysis of approximately 500 of the donors excluded sequences that lacked an unambiguous match to a single V gene segment. In an earlier analysis of 450 to 750 of the donors, a V segment was called functional when productive rearrangements were above 56.7%, and segregating when the standard deviation between donors exceeded 5%. A statistical classification framework was built to diagnose cytomegalovirus status from the catalog of TCR beta chain sequences. V and J gene assignment, in a later analysis, came from comparing TCR nucleotide sequences with IMGT/GENE-DB human TR gene sequences. A later analysis assigned CDR3 sequences and most-parsimonious VDJ recombination scenarios with the TCRdist pipeline. A later analysis defined each TCR beta chain by its CDR3 amino acid sequence plus V-gene family, and excluded reads lacking a unique V-gene family. As a way to deal with suspected cross-contamination and a sequencing artifact, a later analysis dropped roughly 600 nucleotide sequences that were highly shared and had low generation probability. In a later analysis, a clonal expansion index for each public chain was calculated from normalized within-repertoire ranks of inferred template counts. Generation probabilities in a later analysis came from a VDJ recombination model fitted to out-of-frame rearrangements, and those results were checked against IGoR. A later analysis scored TCR-TCR, TCR-HLA and TCR-CMV co-occurrence with hypergeometric tests, applying a repertoire-size bias correction to TCR pairs. A later analysis estimated false discovery rates by permuting HLA or CMV assignments 20 times. In a later analysis, co-occurring TCRs were grouped using DBSCAN, with TCRdist sequence similarity added in when clustering inside HLA-allele-positive subsets. For co-occurrence clustering, repertoires with fewer than 30,000 or more than 120,000 public chains were excluded, along with 5 or 6 repertoires with anomalous nucleotide sharing. TCRdb mirrors the immuneACCESS table, restricted to in-frame sequences. Some clones are absent from its copies; in checked studies, under half trace to an unresolved V gene, and the reason for the others is unknown. V and J calls and clone size are as listed in that table; D and trimming were resolved from the DNA. This sample has 110,000 to 150,000 clones in its table, and under 85% of those were observed once. The leading ten clones occupy approximately 1% of the sample.

The cohort was made up of 500 to 850 healthy bone marrow donors. All cohort members were sampled while nominally healthy, although unrecorded immune exposures were likely present. The donor tested CMV seronegative, placing the donor among the 350 to 400 seronegative members of the cohort. A peripheral blood sample was collected from each donor, and TCR beta sequencing was performed on peripheral blood mononuclear cells. Genomic DNA extraction from the blood cell samples was performed with the Qiagen DNeasy Blood Extraction Kit. This chain joins TRBV15 to TRBJ2-1, and TRBD1 may be the D gene, going by 6 matching bases. The receptor's source is a man aged 18 to 30 in good health and CMV-seronegative. Sequenced sample: PBMCs. The DNA sequence is given as TGTGCCACCAGCCGCAGACAGGAGCACAATGAGCAGTTCTTC. It specifies CATSRRQEHNEQFF.